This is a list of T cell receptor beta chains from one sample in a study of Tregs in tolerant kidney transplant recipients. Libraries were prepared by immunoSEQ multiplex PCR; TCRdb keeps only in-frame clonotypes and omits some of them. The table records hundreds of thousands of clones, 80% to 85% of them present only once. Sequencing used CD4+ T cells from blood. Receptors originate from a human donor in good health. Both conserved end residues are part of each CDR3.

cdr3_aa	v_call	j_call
CASSPDRDQETQYF	TRBV11-3	TRBJ2-5
CASSLEGRIVDTQYF	TRBV27	TRBJ2-3
CASSVEESSNTGELFF	TRBV2	TRBJ2-2
CASSLGLAFTGELFF	TRBV5-1	TRBJ2-2
CASGLVRDGEQFF	TRBV7-6	TRBJ2-1
CASSQDFQGDSNQPQHF	TRBV4-3	TRBJ1-5
CASSDVRDGDYEQYF	TRBV6-1	TRBJ2-7
CASSKPGQGIGTDTQYF	TRBV11-1	TRBJ2-3
CASSEPTETTTGANVLTF	TRBV2	TRBJ2-6
CASRFREGAEAFF	TRBV7-8	TRBJ1-1
CASSGRQGGQPQHF	TRBV2	TRBJ1-5
CSARRPSQPSEQYF	TRBV29-1	TRBJ2-7
CASSTTSAWTAHYEQYF	TRBV5-6	TRBJ2-7
CASSSTDRGRSGYTF	TRBV27	TRBJ1-2
CASSLTGTRSSDTQYF	TRBV7-9	TRBJ2-3
CASSFSGGLNTGELFF	TRBV7-2	TRBJ2-2
CASSRTLSSYEQYF	TRBV5-1	NA
CASSQSRRGSSYEQYF	TRBV4-1	TRBJ2-7
CASSSGFHGYTF	TRBV6-5	TRBJ1-2
CASSLAVVAEQYF	TRBV7-9	TRBJ2-7
CASRSGGIGEKEAFF	TRBV5-4	TRBJ1-1
CASSAWSEGRNSPLHF	TRBV5-5	TRBJ1-6